This T cell receptor (beta chain) was sequenced during a study of Ad26.COV2.S vaccination and SARS-CoV-2 variants. General study findings and limits: TCR breadth and depth analyses may have underestimated total T cell responses.

About this clone: Its antigen is still unknown.

Profiling relied on immunoSEQ multiplex PCR, and the TCRdb table lists in-frame clones only, not all of them. This sample has around 340,000 clones, with roughly 91% found just once. Treatment defined: roughly 18 received Ad26.COV2.S at low or high dose, single or two shots; about 5 received placebo; per-sample allocation not given. The samples were gathered on day 63 after the first injection of vaccine or placebo. The starting material was peripheral blood, obtained in a trial of Ad26.COV2.S vaccine versus placebo. The TCR sequence derives from a person between 18 and 60 years old who received the Ad26.COV2.S COVID-19 vaccine or a placebo.

CDR3 coding DNA: TGTGCCATCAGTCCACAGCCCGGGACTAGCTACAATGAGCAGTTCTTC. Amino acid sequence: CAISPQPGTSYNEQFF. The rearrangement uses TRBV10-3 and TRBJ2-1; TRBD2 agrees at 8 bases. Germline V gives CDR1 ENHRY, CDR2 SYGVKD. CDR3 length: 16 amino acids. V lost 5 bases and J lost 3; bases outside the gene matches: 9.